This entry lists 27 T cell receptor beta chains sequenced from one sample in a study of blood T cell repertoires in COVID-19. Some clones are missing from TCRdb's copy, which holds only in-frame ones; the method was immunoSEQ multiplex PCR. The table shows approximately 270,000 clones, with approximately 85% occurring only once. Source material: PBMCs or T cells enriched from blood (not recorded which). These receptors came from a woman younger than 45 who had recovered from COVID-19.

The CDR3 bases are TGTGCCAGCAGCGTAAGGCAGGGGGCCTCCACAGATACGCAGTATTTT. Amino acid sequence: CASSVRQGASTDTQYF. The chain carries TRBV9 and TRBJ2-3, with TRBD1 matching over 8 bases. J gave up 2 bases and V 1 base, and 6 bases lay outside the gene matches. Germline values: CDR1 SGDLS, CDR2 YYNGEE. The CDR3 is 16 amino acids.

The chain couples TRBV30 to TRBJ1-1; D is perhaps TRBD1 (6 bases). Per the germline V gene, CDR1 is GTSNPN and CDR2 is SVGIG (reference sequence). Trimming removed 8 bases at V and 1 base at J, with 14 bases between. The length of the CDR3 is 13 residues. CDR3 loop: CAHRDNRNTEAFF. In DNA, the CDR3 is TGTGCCCACCGGGACAACAGGAACACTGAAGCTTTCTTT.

The chain is built from TRBV15 and TRBJ2-1, with 8 bases that match TRBD1. Germline lookup yields CDR1 LNHNV and CDR2 YYDKDF (reference sequence). V shed 0 bases, J shed 4 bases, and the junction held 2 bases outside the gene matches. This CDR3 is 15 amino acids long. CDR3: CATSREGQAYNEQFF. As DNA, the CDR3 is TGTGCCACCAGCAGAGAGGGACAGGCATACAATGAGCAGTTCTTC.

This chain links TRBV5-6 with TRBJ2-7; TRBD1 matches 9 bases. V dropped 4 bases and J dropped 5; count of bases not matched to a gene: 7. This CDR3 comprises 14 residues. Germline CDR1 reads SGHDT; CDR2 reads YYEEEE. CDR3 residues: CASSITGQGNEQYF. The DNA for the CDR3 is TGTGCCAGCAGCATAACGGGACAGGGAAACGAGCAGTACTTC.

The chain is built from TRBV6-2 or TRBV6-3 and TRBJ2-5; 11 bases map to TRBD2. V lost 4 bases, J lost 2 bases, and 0 bases stayed unmatched. CDR3 length equals 14 residues. Germline CDR1 reads MNHEY; CDR2 reads SVGEGT. This CDR3 is CASSWTSGQETQYF. Here the CDR3 DNA reads TGTGCCAGCAGTTGGACTAGCGGGCAAGAGACCCAGTACTTC.

This clone came up once. At one end, the junction sequence differs from germline, possibly due to a read error. The chain combines TRBV5-1 with TRBJ2-7; 10 nucleotides line up with TRBD1. The CDR3 covers 15 residues. CDR1 is SGHRS and CDR2 is YFSETQ in the germline V gene. The CDR3 coding sequence is TGCGTCAGCAGCTTTGAGGGACAGGGGCGCCCCCAGCAGTACTTC. Residues: CVSSFEGQGRPQQYF.

V usage is TRBV25-1 and J usage is TRBJ1-1; D call uncertain. The CDR3 runs to 14 residues. V lost 2 bases, J lost 0 bases, and 7 bases lay in between. Germline values: CDR1 MGHDK, CDR2 SYGVNS. CDR3 amino acids: CASSEQTMNTEAFF. The CDR3 nucleotides are TGTGCCAGCAGTGAACAGACAATGAACACTGAAGCTTTCTTT.

The CDR3 nucleotides are TGTGCCAGCACCCACTCGACAGGGGAAGCTTTCTTT. Its protein is CASTHSTGEAFF. The gene calls are TRBV6-5 and TRBJ1-1; 7 nucleotides agree with TRBD1. Germline assignment: CDR1 MNHEY and CDR2 SVGAGI. The J segment lost 8 bases and the V segment lost 7 bases, leaving 7 bases of the junction unmatched. The CDR3 spans 12 residues.

On this clone itself: One junction end does not reproduce the germline sequence, and a read error may be involved. The chain carries TRBV5-4 and TRBJ2-7; D tentatively reads TRBD1 or TRBD2 (5 bases each). The CDR3 sequence is 15 residues long. Germline V gives CDR1 SGHNT, CDR2 YYREEE (reference sequence). CDR3 nucleotides: TGTGCCAGCACCTTGAGGGGCAGTTTTTCCTACGAGCAGTACTTC. Protein: CASTLRGSFSYEQYF.

The genes are TRBV5-1 and TRBJ2-3; D call uncertain. CDR1 and CDR2 (germline): SGHRS, YFSETQ. Trimming removed 0 bases at V and 3 bases at J, with 8 bases between. This CDR3 spans 14 amino acids. The DNA of the CDR3 is TGCGCCAGCAGCTTGGGGCACGGGACAGATACGCAGTATTTT. Translated, it gives CASSLGHGTDTQYF. The variable domain in full, completed from reference TRBV5-1 and TRBJ2-3, reads KAGVTQTPRYLIKTRGQQVTLSCSPISGHRSVSWYQQTPGQGLQFLFEYFSETQRNKGNFPGRFSGRQFSNSRSEMNVSTLELGDSALYLCASSLGHGTDTQYFGPGTRLTVL.

V is TRBV27 and J is TRBJ1-1, with D possibly TRBD1 on 6 matching bases. The CDR3 totals 14 residues. V lost 0 bases and J 2 bases, leaving 7 bases between the germline ends. Germline V gives CDR1 MNHEY, CDR2 SMNVEV (reference sequence). CDR3 residues: CASSLSDRNTEAFF. The CDR3, as DNA: TGTGCCAGCAGTTTATCGGACAGAAACACTGAAGCTTTCTTT.

The chain is built from TRBV19 and TRBJ1-5; 9 bases align to TRBD1. The trim removed 4 bases at V and 1 base at J, leaving 14 bases unmatched. The germline gives CDR1 LNHDA, CDR2 SQIVND (reference sequence). This CDR3 region has 19 residues. CDR3 protein: CASSRTGTGISLSNQPQHF. CDR3 sequence (DNA): TGTGCCAGTAGTAGGACCGGGACAGGGATCTCACTAAGCAATCAGCCCCAGCATTTT.

The chain carries TRBV5-4 and TRBJ2-3; TRBD2 matches 13 bases. V was pared by 3 bases and J by 3 bases, with 7 bases of the junction left unmatched. Germline loops: CDR1 SGHNT, CDR2 YYREEE (reference sequence). This CDR3 contains 17 residues. The CDR3 DNA reads as TGTGCCAGCAGCTCTACTAGCGGGGGGGCCGCGACAGATACGCAGTATTTT. Protein: CASSSTSGGAATDTQYF.

The J gene is TRBJ2-3, the V gene TRBV9; 10 bases map to TRBD1. CDR3 length: 16 amino acids. V was clipped by 3 bases and J by 4 bases; unmatched bases: 8. Looked up from germline, CDR1 is SGDLS and CDR2 is YYNGEE. The CDR3 spells CASSDAGQGWPDTQYF. CDR3 DNA sequence: TGTGCCAGCAGCGATGCGGGACAGGGGTGGCCAGATACGCAGTATTTT. The variable domain in full, completed from reference TRBV9 and TRBJ2-3, reads DSGVTQTPKHLITATGQRVTLRCSPRSGDLSVYWYQQSLDQGLQFLIQYYNGEERAKGNILERFSAQQFPDLHSELNLSSLELGDSALYFCASSDAGQGWPDTQYFGPGTRLTVL.

The chain uses TRBV7-9 and TRBJ1-4, with D unresolved. CDR3 length equals 15 residues. V dropped 1 base and J dropped 7 bases, with 13 bases sitting between them. The germline V gene encodes CDR1 SEHNR and CDR2 FQNEAQ (reference sequence). The CDR3 here is CASSLELGGGEKLFF. CDR3 bases: TGTGCCAGCAGCTTAGAGTTGGGAGGAGGTGAAAAACTGTTTTTT.

A note on this clone: Other nucleotide sequences in the sample specify the same CDR3. The chain has TRBV27 and TRBJ2-7; 8 bases are a match to TRBD1. Trimming cost V 1 base and J 5 bases; bases outside gene matches: 10. Germline V gene data show CDR1 as MNHEY and CDR2 as SMNVEV (reference sequence). CDR3 length: 16 amino acids. CDR3 DNA sequence: TGTGCCAGCAGTTTATACTCCCGGACAGGGTGGAACGAGCAGTACTTC. Translated, it gives CASSLYSRTGWNEQYF.

This clone was recorded only once. In DNA, the CDR3 is TGTGCCGGGGGGACAGGGTGGGAGCAGTACTTC. It specifies CAGGTGWEQYF. The chain links TRBV30 to TRBJ2-7; 9 bases align to TRBD1. Germline-derived CDR1 and CDR2 are GTSNPN and SVGIG (reference sequence). Trimming took 8 bases from V and 7 from J; bases not matched to a gene: 6. CDR3 length: 11 amino acids.

The rearrangement joins TRBV25-1 to TRBJ1-1; no firm D call. Germline CDR1 and CDR2: MGHDK and SYGVNS. This CDR3 comprises 12 residues. Trimming stripped 2 bases from V and 11 bases from J, with 12 bases between. The CDR3 coding sequence is TGTGCCAGCAGTGAACGGTATGCGATGGCTTTCTTT. This codes for CASSERYAMAFF.

This chain joins TRBV12-3 or TRBV12-4 and TRBJ1-5, with D hard to call. The length of the CDR3 is 12 residues. The V and J ends lost 3 bases and 7 bases respectively, with 7 bases between them. The CDR3 is CASSFGEQPQHF. The CDR3 nucleotides read TGTGCCAGCAGTTTCGGGGAGCAGCCCCAGCATTTT.

The chain joins TRBV6-5 to TRBJ2-7, with a possible D match to TRBD2 (6 bases). The germline CDR1 and CDR2 sequences are MNHEY and SVGAGI. This CDR3 has 15 residues. Trimming shortened V by 7 bases and J by 10 bases, and 26 bases separated the two germline ends. CDR3 bases: TGTGCCAGCACCGCGGGTGGGGACTCCCGCCTCGGTCAGTACTTC. This codes for CASTAGGDSRLGQYF.

The chain has TRBV29-1 and TRBJ2-7; 9 bases map to TRBD1. Germline loops: CDR1 SQVTM, CDR2 ANQGSEA. The CDR3 covers 13 residues. Losses at the gene ends were 0 bases for V and 3 bases for J; bases not matched to a gene: 0. The CDR3 DNA reads as TGCAGCGTTGAAGAGGGACAGGGCTACGAGCAGTACTTC. Translation gives CSVEEGQGYEQYF.

This sequence joins TRBV5-8 and TRBJ2-1; 8 bases line up with TRBD2. V gave up 4 bases and J gave up 6 bases; unmatched junction bases: 15. The CDR3 has 17 residues. Germline V gives CDR1 SGHTS, CDR2 YDEGEE. CDR3 DNA sequence: TGTGCCAGCAGCGAGACAGGACAAGCGGGGGCCTTCAATGAGCAGTTCTTC. Translating gives CASSETGQAGAFNEQFF.

The chain uses TRBV9 and TRBJ2-7; D might be TRBD1 (5 bases). The CDR3 length is 15 residues. Germline V gives CDR1 SGDLS, CDR2 YYNGEE. V lost 0 bases and J 4 bases, leaving 14 bases between the germline ends. The CDR3 coding sequence is TGTGCCAGCAGCGTAGGCTTCCAGGGCAGGTACGAGCAGTACTTC. This encodes CASSVGFQGRYEQYF.

The genes are TRBV18 and TRBJ1-1; D gene uncertain. V lost 4 bases and J 0 bases, leaving 15 bases between the germline ends. CDR3 length equals 16 residues. Germline CDR1 KGHSH, CDR2 LQKENI. CDR3 protein: CASSQGSGSLNTEAFF. The CDR3, as DNA: TGTGCCAGCTCACAGGGTAGTGGGAGTCTGAACACTGAAGCTTTCTTT.

J is TRBJ1-6 and V is TRBV2; 9 nucleotides align to TRBD1. Germline trimming cut 6 bases from V and 7 bases from J; bases unmatched to any gene: 7. The CDR3 consists of 15 residues. From germline, CDR1 is SNHLY and CDR2 FYNNEI. CDR3 coding DNA: TGTGCCAGCAGGGCAAGACAGGGGGGAAATTCACCCCTCCACTTT. This translates into CASRARQGGNSPLHF.

This chain uses TRBV28 with TRBJ2-7; the D is unclear. CDR1 is MDHEN, CDR2 SYDVKM, per germline. Trimming cost V 5 bases and J 6 bases, with 20 bases left between them. The CDR3 contains 15 residues. The CDR3 DNA is TGTGCCAGCAGTCCCGACCCGGAGTTGGCCCTCGAGCAGTACTTC. This gives the protein CASSPDPELALEQYF. The whole variable domain, remainder taken from reference TRBV28 and TRBJ2-7, is DVKVTQSSRYLVKRTGEKVFLECVQDMDHENMFWYRQDPGLGLRLIYFSYDVKMKEKGDIPEGYSVSREKKERFSLILESASTNQTSMYLCASSPDPELALEQYFGPGTRLTVT.

The chain couples TRBV19 to TRBJ1-5; D gene ambiguous. Looked up from germline, CDR1 is LNHDA and CDR2 is SQIVND (reference sequence). Trimming removed 5 bases from V and 1 base from J, with 15 bases in between. The CDR3 totals 16 residues. CDR3 in amino acids: CASSHYRGDSNQPQHF. In DNA, the CDR3 is TGTGCCAGTAGTCACTATCGGGGAGACAGCAATCAGCCCCAGCATTTT. The entire variable domain, with the rest obtained from reference TRBV19 and TRBJ1-5, is as follows: DGGITQSPKYLFRKEGQNVTLSCEQNLNHDAMYWYRQDPGQGLRLIYYSQIVNDFQKGDIAEGYSVSREKKESFPLTVTSAQKNPTAFYLCASSHYRGDSNQPQHFGDGTRLSIL.